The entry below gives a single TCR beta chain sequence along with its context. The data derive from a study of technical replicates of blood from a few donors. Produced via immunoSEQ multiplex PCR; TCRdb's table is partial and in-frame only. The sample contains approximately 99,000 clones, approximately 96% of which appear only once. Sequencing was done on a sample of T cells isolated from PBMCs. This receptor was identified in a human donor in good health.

This CDR3 reads CASSESDSLTYEQYF. DNA of the CDR3: TGTGCCAGCAGCGAATCGGACAGCCTAACCTACGAGCAGTACTTC. The chain employs TRBV9 and TRBJ2-7, with D tentatively TRBD1 (6 bases). Per the germline V gene, CDR1 is SGDLS and CDR2 is YYNGEE. V lost 3 bases, J lost 2 bases, and 15 bases lay in between. CDR3 length: 15 amino acids.